Below, 5 T cell receptor beta chains from the same sample are listed, as sequenced in a study of shared clonotypes between healthy human individuals. Libraries were prepared by immunoSEQ multiplex PCR; TCRdb keeps only in-frame clonotypes and omits some of them. This table holds some 1,400,000 clones, roughly 96% found once. The sequenced sample consisted of naive CD4+ T cells sorted from blood. This sample's subset: CD45RA+ positively selected. These receptors were obtained from a man aged 25-45 years in good health.

V and J are TRBV30 and TRBJ1-3, with TRBD1 as a possible D gene (6 bases). This CDR3 is 16 amino acids long. V was clipped by 2 bases and J by 0 bases, with 14 bases between them. From germline, CDR1 is GTSNPN and CDR2 SVGIG (reference sequence). CDR3 coding DNA: TGTGCCTGGAGTAAAGGGGGGCCGGTCTCTGGAAACACCATATATTTT. Its translation: CAWSKGGPVSGNTIYF.

V gene TRBV30 combines with J gene TRBJ1-2; D might be TRBD1 (5 bases). Trimming took 1 base from V and 5 from J, leaving 11 bases between them. CDR3 length equals 13 residues. Germline V lookup: CDR1 GTSNPN, CDR2 SVGIG (reference sequence). Written as DNA, the CDR3 is TGTGCCTGGAGTGCGGGGCTAGGGTATGGCTACACCTTC. Protein sequence: CAWSAGLGYGYTF.

The chain links TRBV6-1 to TRBJ2-7, with D unclear. Germline CDR1 reads MNHNS; CDR2 reads SASEGT. Trimming stripped 10 bases from V and 1 base from J, with 14 bases between. The CDR3 covers 13 residues. CDR3 nucleotide sequence: TGTGCCACCCTGCCTGGCCTGTCCTACGAGCAGTACTTC. It translates to CATLPGLSYEQYF.

This clone was seen once. The V call is TRBV5-6, the J call TRBJ2-5, with D tentatively TRBD1 (6 bases). The J call may not be correct, given that the DNA end is closer to TRBJ2-7. The CDR3 runs 15 residues. CDR1 is SGHDT, CDR2 YYEEEE, per germline. The CDR3 loop reads CASTIGWGPSGEQYF. In DNA form, the CDR3 reads TGTGCCAGCACCATAGGCTGGGGGCCGAGTGGCGAGCAGTACTTC.

The chain is built from TRBV19 and TRBJ2-6; TRBD2 is a possible D gene (6 bases). CDR3 size: 15 residues. V shed 2 bases and J shed 10 bases, with 15 bases lying between them. The germline V gene has CDR1 LNHDA and CDR2 SQIVND (reference sequence). In nucleotides, the CDR3 is TGTGCCAGTAGTATACCCTCGGGACTCCTAAACGTCCTGACTTTC. This encodes CASSIPSGLLNVLTF.